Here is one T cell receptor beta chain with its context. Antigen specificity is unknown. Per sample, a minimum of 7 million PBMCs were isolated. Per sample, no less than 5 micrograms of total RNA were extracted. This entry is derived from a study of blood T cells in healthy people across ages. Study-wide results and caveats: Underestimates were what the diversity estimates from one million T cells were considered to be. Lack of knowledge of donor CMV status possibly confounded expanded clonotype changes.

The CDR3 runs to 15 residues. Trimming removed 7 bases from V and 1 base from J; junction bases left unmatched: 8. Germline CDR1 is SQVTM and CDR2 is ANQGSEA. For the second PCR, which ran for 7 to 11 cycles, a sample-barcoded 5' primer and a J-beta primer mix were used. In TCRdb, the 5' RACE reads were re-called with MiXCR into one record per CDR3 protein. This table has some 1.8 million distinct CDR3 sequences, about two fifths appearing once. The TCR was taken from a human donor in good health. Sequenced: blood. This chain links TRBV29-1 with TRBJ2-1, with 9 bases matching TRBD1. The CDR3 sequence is CSAKGTGQSYNEQFF. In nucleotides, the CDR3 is TGCAGCGCTAAAGGGACAGGGCAATCCTACAATGAGCAGTTCTTC.